This TCR beta chain was sequenced in a study of technical replicates of blood from a few donors. Clones were read by immunoSEQ multiplex PCR, and TCRdb kept only the in-frame ones, dropping some. The sample has approximately 95,000 clones, 85% to 95% seen once. CDR1 and CDR2 (germline): SGHVS, FNYEAQ. The CDR3 has 13 residues. V was trimmed by 4 bases and J by 5 bases, leaving 11 bases between them. This sequence was found in a human donor in good health. This sequence joins TRBV7-6 and TRBJ1-1, with D possibly being TRBD1 (6 bases). The sequenced material came from T cells isolated from PBMCs. The CDR3 here is CASSSGVVTEAFF. The CDR3 DNA sequence: TGTGCCAGCAGCTCAGGGGTAGTAACTGAAGCTTTCTTT. Filled out from reference TRBV7-6 and TRBJ1-1, the complete variable domain reads GAGVSQSPRYKVTKRGQDVALRCDPISGHVSLYWYRQALGQGPEFLTYFNYEAQQDKSGLPNDRFSAERPEGSISTLTIQRTEQRDSAMYRCASSSGVVTEAFFGQGTRLTVV.